This TCR beta chain was recorded in a study of PD-1 blockade in classical Hodgkin lymphoma. Study results and limitations: Possibly reflecting disease activity or prior therapy, repertoire differences have causes that remain undefined.

This clone was picked up one time. The antigen remains unidentified. Using immunoSEQ multiplex PCR, the repertoire was profiled, and TCRdb retains in-frame clones only, with some absent. The repertoire has about 4,100 clones, 71% of them found once; the top ten carry just over 50%. All the patients suffered relapse after autologous stem cell transplantation, and brentuximab vedotin exposure differed. Best responses fell into complete response, partial response or progressive disease. Material: peripheral blood mononuclear cells (PBMCs), obtained at baseline. The clonotype was recovered from a human donor with classical Hodgkin lymphoma.

CDR3 nucleotide sequence: TGTGCCAGCAGTTTTGGGGCAGGGGGGTCCGGGTCCTACGAGCAGTACTTC. This encodes CASSFGAGGSGSYEQYF. This chain links TRBV27 with TRBJ2-7; tentative D call: TRBD1 (7 bases). V lost 3 bases to trimming and J lost 1 base, with 19 bases between them. CDR1 MNHEY and CDR2 SMNVEV come from the germline V gene (reference sequence). The CDR3 totals 17 residues.